The 13 T cell receptor beta chains below come from one sample, sequenced in a study of blood T cell repertoires in COVID-19. TCRdb keeps only in-frame clones here, not all; method: immunoSEQ multiplex PCR. The profile shows 200,000 to 250,000 clones, 84% of them singletons. Sequences were obtained from peripheral blood. The source of these receptors is a man aged 45-60 years with active or convalescent COVID-19.

This sequence joins TRBV6-2 or TRBV6-3 and TRBJ2-7; 7 nucleotides align to TRBD2. The CDR3 consists of 15 residues. The germline CDR1 and CDR2 sequences are MNHEY and SVGEGT. V was pared by 6 bases and J by 3 bases, with 11 bases of the junction left unmatched. CDR3 sequence (DNA): TGTGCCAGCAGCCCTATAGCGGGCCGCTACTACGAGCAGTACTTC. As protein: CASSPIAGRYYEQYF.

The chain joins TRBV7-8 to TRBJ2-7; D may be TRBD1 (5 bases). The CDR3 sequence is 16 residues long. Deletions cut 3 bases from V and 0 bases from J, with 15 bases between. The germline gives CDR1 SGHVS, CDR2 FQNEAQ. In DNA, the CDR3 is TGTGCCAGCAGCTTGGCAGGGCCTCTCAGCTCCTACGAGCAGTACTTC. This translates into CASSLAGPLSSYEQYF.

CDR3 sequence: CASTPTGWNVGYTF. In nucleotides, the CDR3 is TGTGCCAGCACTCCAACGGGGTGGAACGTTGGCTACACCTTC. The J gene is TRBJ1-2, the V gene TRBV6-6; D call uncertain. Germline V CDR1 and CDR2: MNHNY, SVGAGI (reference sequence). V lost 7 bases, J lost 7 bases, and 19 bases lay in between. The CDR3 length is 14 residues.

The CDR3: CASSIDRLAEDTQYF. DNA for the CDR3: TGTGCCAGTAGTATAGATAGACTAGCTGAAGATACGCAGTATTTT. This rearrangement joins TRBV19 to TRBJ2-3, with 7 bases that match TRBD2. Unmatched junction bases numbered 5, after V lost 0 bases and J lost 5 bases. Germline values: CDR1 LNHDA, CDR2 SQIVND (reference sequence). CDR3 length: 15 amino acids.

This clone was observed a few times. This chain joins TRBV28 and TRBJ1-3; D might be TRBD1 (5 bases). The CDR3 contains 17 residues. V was trimmed by 7 bases and J by 0 bases, leaving 19 bases between them. Germline V gene data show CDR1 as MDHEN and CDR2 as SYDVKM. The DNA of the CDR3 is TGTGCCAGCACCTCCTCTTATACGGGGGGCTCTGGAAACACCATATATTTT. This sequence encodes CASTSSYTGGSGNTIYF.

The rearrangement uses TRBV5-1 and TRBJ1-4; D is unresolved. Trimming stripped 1 base from V and 0 bases from J, with 7 bases between. Germline lookup yields CDR1 SGHRS and CDR2 YFSETQ. The CDR3 totals 15 residues. The CDR3 region has the DNA TGCGCCAGCAGCTTGACGGTTACAACTAATGAAAAACTGTTTTTT. Its translation is CASSLTVTTNEKLFF.

This sequence joins TRBV29-1 and TRBJ2-7; TRBD2 agrees at 11 bases. CDR3 size: 15 residues. CDR1 is SQVTM, CDR2 ANQGSEA, per germline. Unmatched junction bases numbered 9, after V lost 6 bases and J lost 2 bases. The CDR3 here is CSVEWTSGPPYEQYF. CDR3 in DNA: TGCAGCGTAGAATGGACTAGCGGGCCTCCCTACGAGCAGTACTTC.

J is TRBJ2-1 and V is TRBV6-2 or TRBV6-3; the match to TRBD2 covers 9 bases. The junction had 4 bases not matched to a gene; V was cut back by 6 bases and J by 4 bases. The CDR3 runs 14 residues. CDR1 MNHEY and CDR2 SVGEGT come from the germline V gene. The CDR3 nucleotides are TGTGCCAGCAGCCTTAGCGGGGGATACAATGAGCAGTTCTTC. Amino acid sequence: CASSLSGGYNEQFF.

This clone was detected only once. The chain employs TRBV9 and TRBJ1-1; D unresolved. Germline CDR1 SGDLS, CDR2 YYNGEE. The CDR3 is 13 residues long. V was pared by 3 bases and J by 9 bases, with 15 bases between. The chain's CDR3 is CASSATPDTKAFF. For the CDR3, the DNA is TGTGCCAGCAGCGCAACTCCCGACACAAAAGCTTTCTTT.

The chain combines TRBV2 with TRBJ1-4; D not certain. The germline V gene encodes CDR1 SNHLY and CDR2 FYNNEI. V lost 6 bases to trimming and J lost 2 bases, with 10 bases between them. The CDR3 is made up of 14 amino acids. CDR3 nucleotides: TGTGCCAGCAGGGCGGTAGGCACTAATGAAAAACTGTTTTTT. Protein sequence: CASRAVGTNEKLFF.

Only one count was recorded for this clone. This chain connects TRBV3-1 (or the pseudogene TRBV3-2) to TRBJ1-2, with D possibly matching TRBD1 (5 bases). The V gene's germline CDR1 is LGHDT and CDR2 YNNKEL (reference sequence). This CDR3 has 13 residues. V lost 4 bases and J 4 bases, leaving 10 bases between the germline ends. The CDR3 region is CASSRGSSYGYTF. CDR3 nucleotide sequence: TGTGCCAGCAGCCGGGGCAGCAGCTATGGCTACACCTTC.

The V call is TRBV29-1, the J call TRBJ2-5, with unresolved D. V gave up 2 bases and J gave up 4 bases, with 14 bases separating them. This CDR3 region has 14 residues. Germline CDR1 reads SQVTM; CDR2 reads ANQGSEA. In nucleotides, the CDR3 is TGCAGCGTTGAAAGGATCAGGAAAGGAGAGACCCAGTACTTC. Translating gives CSVERIRKGETQYF.

The V call is TRBV7-2, the J call TRBJ2-3; TRBD2 agrees at 7 bases. Germline CDR1 and CDR2: SGHTA and FQGNSA. V lost 3 bases to trimming and J lost 5 bases; unmatched junction nucleotides: 5. There are 14 residues in the CDR3. Here the CDR3 DNA reads TGTGCCAGCAGCTTCACGGGGGGAGGAGATACGCAGTATTTT. It specifies CASSFTGGGDTQYF. Looking up the rest from reference TRBV7-2 and TRBJ2-3 gives the full variable domain: GAGVSQSPSNKVTEKGKDVELRCDPISGHTALYWYRQSLGQGLEFLIYFQGNSAPDKSGLPSDRFSAERTGGSVSTLTIQRTQQEDSAVYLCASSFTGGGDTQYFGPGTRLTVL.